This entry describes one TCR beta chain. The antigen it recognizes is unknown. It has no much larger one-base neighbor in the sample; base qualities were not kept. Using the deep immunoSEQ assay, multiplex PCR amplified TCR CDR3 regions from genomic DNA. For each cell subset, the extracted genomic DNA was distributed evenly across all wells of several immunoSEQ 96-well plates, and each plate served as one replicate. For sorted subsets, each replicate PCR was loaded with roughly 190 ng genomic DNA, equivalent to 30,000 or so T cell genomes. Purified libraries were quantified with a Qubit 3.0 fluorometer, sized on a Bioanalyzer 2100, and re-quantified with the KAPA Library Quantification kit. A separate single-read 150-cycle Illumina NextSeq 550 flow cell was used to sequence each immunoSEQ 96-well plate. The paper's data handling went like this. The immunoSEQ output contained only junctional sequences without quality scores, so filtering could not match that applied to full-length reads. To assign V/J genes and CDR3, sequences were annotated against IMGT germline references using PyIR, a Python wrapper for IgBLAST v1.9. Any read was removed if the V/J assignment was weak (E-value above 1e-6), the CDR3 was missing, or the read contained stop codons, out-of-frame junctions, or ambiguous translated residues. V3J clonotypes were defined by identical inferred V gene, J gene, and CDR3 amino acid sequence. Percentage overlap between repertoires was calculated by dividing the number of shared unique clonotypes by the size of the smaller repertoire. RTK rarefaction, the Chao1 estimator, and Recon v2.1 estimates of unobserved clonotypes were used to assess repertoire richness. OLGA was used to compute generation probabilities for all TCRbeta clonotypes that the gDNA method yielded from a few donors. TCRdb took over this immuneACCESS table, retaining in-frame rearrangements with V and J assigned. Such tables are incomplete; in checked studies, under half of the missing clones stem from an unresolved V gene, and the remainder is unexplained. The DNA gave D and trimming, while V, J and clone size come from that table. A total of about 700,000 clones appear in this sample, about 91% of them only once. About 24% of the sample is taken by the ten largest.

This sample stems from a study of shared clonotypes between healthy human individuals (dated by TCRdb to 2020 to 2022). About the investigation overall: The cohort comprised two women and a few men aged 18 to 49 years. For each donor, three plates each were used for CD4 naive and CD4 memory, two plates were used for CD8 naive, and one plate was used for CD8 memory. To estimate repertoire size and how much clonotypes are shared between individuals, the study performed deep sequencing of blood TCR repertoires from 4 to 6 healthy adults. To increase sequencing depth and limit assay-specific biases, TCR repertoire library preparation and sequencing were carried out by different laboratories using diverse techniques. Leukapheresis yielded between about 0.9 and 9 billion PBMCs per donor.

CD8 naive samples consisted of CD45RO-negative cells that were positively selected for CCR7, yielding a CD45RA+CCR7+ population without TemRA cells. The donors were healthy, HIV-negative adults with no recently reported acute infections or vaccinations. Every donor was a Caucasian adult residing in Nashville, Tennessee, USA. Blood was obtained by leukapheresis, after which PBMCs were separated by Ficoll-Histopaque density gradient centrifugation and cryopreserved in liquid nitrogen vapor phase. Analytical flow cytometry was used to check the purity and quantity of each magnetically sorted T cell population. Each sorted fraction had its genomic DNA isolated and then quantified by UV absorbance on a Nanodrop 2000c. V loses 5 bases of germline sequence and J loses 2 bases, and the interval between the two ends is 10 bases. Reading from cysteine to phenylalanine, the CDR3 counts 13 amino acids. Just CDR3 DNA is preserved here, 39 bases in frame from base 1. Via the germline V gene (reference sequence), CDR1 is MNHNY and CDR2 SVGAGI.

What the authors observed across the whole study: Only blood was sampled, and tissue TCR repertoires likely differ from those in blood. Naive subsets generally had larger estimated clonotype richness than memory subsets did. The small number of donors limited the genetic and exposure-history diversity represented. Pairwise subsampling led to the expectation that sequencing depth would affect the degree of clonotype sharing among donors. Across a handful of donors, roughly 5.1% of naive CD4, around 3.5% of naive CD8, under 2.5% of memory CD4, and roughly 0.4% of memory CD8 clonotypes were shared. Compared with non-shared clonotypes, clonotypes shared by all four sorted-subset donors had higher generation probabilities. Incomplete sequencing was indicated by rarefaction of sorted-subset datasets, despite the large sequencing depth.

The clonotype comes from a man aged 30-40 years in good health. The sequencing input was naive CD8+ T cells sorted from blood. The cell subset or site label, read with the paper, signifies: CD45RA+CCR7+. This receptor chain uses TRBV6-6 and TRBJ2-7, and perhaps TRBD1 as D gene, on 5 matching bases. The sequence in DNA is TGTGCCAGCAGTCAGACAGCAACCTACGAGCAGTACTTC. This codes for CASSQTATYEQYF.